These 4 T cell receptor beta chains came from one sample sequenced in a study of blood T cells in healthy people across ages. A second about 6 to 12 cycle PCR used barcoded and J-beta primers. In TCRdb, the 5' RACE reads were re-called with MiXCR into one record per CDR3 protein. The profile shows some 1,800,000 distinct CDR3 sequences, about two fifths of them singletons. The specimen sequenced was blood. The source of these receptors is a human donor in good health.

This sequence joins TRBV9 and TRBJ2-6; 8 bases match TRBD1. Unmatched junction bases numbered 12, after V lost 2 bases and J lost 2 bases. The length of the CDR3 is 19 residues. Germline lookup yields CDR1 SGDLS and CDR2 YYNGEE. In DNA form, the CDR3 reads TGTGCCAGCAGCGTCCAGGGATTGGACAGGGTAACTGGGGCCAACGTCCTGACTTTC. It translates to CASSVQGLDRVTGANVLTF.

About this clonotype itself: One end of the junction does not line up with germline, which may come from a read error. The chain uses TRBV7-2 and TRBJ1-1; 9 bases fit TRBD1. CDR1 and CDR2 (germline): SGHTA, FQGNSA. The length of the CDR3 is 15 residues. The CDR3 sequence: CASSTRTGENTETFF. In DNA form, the CDR3 reads TGTGCCAGCAGCACTCGGACAGGGGAAAACACTGAAACTTTCTTT. The full variable domain, in which reference TRBV7-2 and TRBJ1-1 provide the parts outside the CDR3, is GAGVSQSPSNKVTEKGKDVELRCDPISGHTALYWYRQSLGQGLEFLIYFQGNSAPDKSGLPSDRFSAERTGGSVSTLTIQRTQQEDSAVYLCASSTRTGENTETFFGQGTRLTVV.

This chain joins TRBV6-5 and TRBJ2-5; 7 bases match TRBD1. The J call is in doubt because the DNA end fits TRBJ2-7 better. This CDR3 is built from 20 residues. Germline CDR1 and CDR2: MNHEY and SVGAGI. This CDR3 is CASSYSIRPIQGVALHEQYF. CDR3 DNA sequence: TGTGCCAGCAGTTACTCCATTAGACCCATCCAGGGGGTTGCCCTCCACGAGCAGTACTTC.

This clonotype was seen a single time. The chain carries TRBV9 and TRBJ1-2; the D gene is possibly TRBD1 (6 bases). The CDR3 is 15 residues long. With 4 bases removed from V and 4 bases from J, the gap between germline ends came to 17 bases. Per germline, CDR1 SGDLS and CDR2 YYNGEE. CDR3 protein: CASSSRDNPFYGYTF. DNA for the CDR3: TGTGCCAGCAGCTCCCGGGACAACCCCTTCTATGGCTACACCTTC.